A single sample gave rise to the 27 T cell receptor beta chains below, sequenced in a study of blood T cells in healthy people across ages. A second PCR, run for roughly 7 to 11 cycles, used a sample-barcoded 5' primer plus a J-beta primer mix. TCRdb re-called the 5' RACE reads with MiXCR, one entry per CDR3 protein. The table includes some 800,000 distinct CDR3 sequences, around 42% detected once. The material sequenced was blood. These receptors were taken from a man aged 55-75 years in good health.

This clonotype was found a few times. This rearrangement joins TRBV4-1 to TRBJ2-5; 12 nucleotides match TRBD2. J lost 4 bases, V lost 1 base, and 4 bases had no gene match. CDR1 and CDR2 (germline): MGHRA, YSYEKL. There are 16 residues in the CDR3. This chain's CDR3 is CASSQVTSGGRETQYF. CDR3 in DNA: TGCGCCAGCAGCCAAGTGACTAGCGGGGGCAGAGAGACCCAGTACTTC.

This chain joins TRBV6-6 and TRBJ2-7; 12 bases are shared with TRBD1. Germline-derived CDR1 and CDR2 are MNHNY and SVGAGI (reference sequence). J was trimmed by 3 bases and V by 8 bases; bases with no gene match: 11. The CDR3 spans 16 residues. This CDR3 is CASGGTGGGRYYEQYF. CDR3 sequence (DNA): TGTGCCAGCGGCGGGACAGGGGGCGGTCGGTACTACGAGCAGTACTTC.

The J gene is TRBJ1-5, the V gene TRBV3-1, with 7 bases aligning to TRBD1. The CDR3 has 17 amino acids. Germline CDR1 reads LGHDT; CDR2 reads YNNKEL (reference sequence). J gave up 0 bases and V 1 base, and 6 bases lay outside the gene matches. The CDR3 region is CASSQGQGSYSNQPQHF. The CDR3 nucleotides are TGTGCCAGCAGCCAAGGACAGGGCAGTTATAGCAATCAGCCCCAGCATTTT.

V is TRBV29-1 and J is TRBJ1-1; 7 nucleotides align to TRBD1. Germline V gives CDR1 SQVTM, CDR2 ANQGSEA. This CDR3 has 14 amino acids. The V and J ends lost 5 bases and 1 base, in that order; junction bases with no gene match: 7. The CDR3 protein is CSVYLTGTNTEAFF. CDR3 nucleotides: TGCAGCGTTTACTTGACAGGGACGAACACTGAAGCTTTCTTT.

The chain combines TRBV25-1 with TRBJ2-3; the D gene is possibly TRBD2 (6 bases). The ends were cut back, 6 bases at V and 0 bases at J, with 13 bases in the middle. The length of the CDR3 is 15 residues. Germline values: CDR1 MGHDK, CDR2 SYGVNS. The CDR3 DNA sequence: TGTGCCAGCAGCCAGGAGGGACCCAGCACAGATACGCAGTATTTT. This sequence encodes CASSQEGPSTDTQYF.

This clonotype was counted a few times. The rearrangement links TRBV20-1 to TRBJ1-2; D is possibly TRBD1 (6 bases). V lost 6 bases and J 4 bases, leaving 21 bases between the germline ends. Per germline, CDR1 DFQATT and CDR2 SNEGSKA (reference sequence). The CDR3 has 15 residues. DNA of the CDR3: TGCAGTGCCCGGCCGCGGGGGGCGTATGGCTATGGCTACACCTTC. It translates to CSARPRGAYGYGYTF.

The V and J genes are TRBV7-2 and TRBJ2-1; 8 nucleotides agree with TRBD2. CDR1 and CDR2 (germline): SGHTA, FQGNSA. This CDR3 is 14 amino acids long. V lost 5 bases and J lost 6; bases outside the gene matches: 6. In DNA form, the CDR3 reads TGTGCCAGCAGCCTTAGCGGGGATTGCAATGAGCAGTTCTTC. Its protein product is CASSLSGDCNEQFF.

The chain uses TRBV20-1 and TRBJ2-1; 8 bases match TRBD2. This CDR3 region has 16 residues. Trimming cost V 0 bases and J 4 bases; bases outside gene matches: 8. Germline-derived CDR1 and CDR2 are DFQATT and SNEGSKA (reference sequence). The CDR3 nucleotides read TGCAGTGCTAGAGATCGGGGCGGGGGGCGATACAATGAGCAGTTCTTC. Translating gives CSARDRGGGRYNEQFF.

The genes are TRBV29-1 and TRBJ2-3; 14 nucleotides align to TRBD2. Germline trimming cut 4 bases from V and 9 bases from J; bases unmatched to any gene: 6. Germline V gives CDR1 SQVTM, CDR2 ANQGSEA. The CDR3 is 14 residues long. CDR3 coding DNA: TGCAGCGTTGGCTTGACTAGCGGGGGGGCAACGCAGTATTTT. It translates to CSVGLTSGGATQYF.

On this clonotype: A much larger clone sits a single nucleotide away, making a read error possible. The chain is built from TRBV7-9 and TRBJ2-5; 7 bases match TRBD1. The closer fit of TRBJ2-7 to the DNA end suggests the J call may be wrong. Germline V CDR1 and CDR2: SEHNR, FQNEAQ (reference sequence). The CDR3 runs 12 residues. This CDR3 is CACSLGGLEQYF. The CDR3 DNA sequence: TGTGCCTGCAGCTTAGGGGGCCTCGAGCAGTACTTC.

The chain uses TRBV9 and TRBJ2-7; D perhaps matches TRBD1 (5 bases). Germline V gives CDR1 SGDLS, CDR2 YYNGEE. V was trimmed by 0 bases and J by 2 bases, leaving 12 bases between them. This CDR3 comprises 15 residues. The CDR3 region has the DNA TGTGCCAGCAGCGTAGGCAGGGCCCTCGCCTACGAGCAGTACTTC. This sequence encodes CASSVGRALAYEQYF. Full variable domain (outside the CDR3, taken from reference TRBV9 and TRBJ2-7): DSGVTQTPKHLITATGQRVTLRCSPRSGDLSVYWYQQSLDQGLQFLIQYYNGEERAKGNILERFSAQQFPDLHSELNLSSLELGDSALYFCASSVGRALAYEQYFGPGTRLTVT.

This clonotype was recorded at least ten times. The chain joins TRBV7-2 to TRBJ2-1, with D perhaps matching TRBD2 (6 bases). From germline, CDR1 is SGHTA and CDR2 FQGNSA. The germline V and J ends were trimmed by 5 bases and 7 bases, with 21 bases remaining between them. This CDR3 spans 16 amino acids. The CDR3 loop reads CASSDGGRGLRNEQFF. The CDR3 DNA reads TGTGCCAGCAGCGACGGGGGACGGGGCCTAAGGAATGAGCAGTTCTTC.

This clonotype was counted only a few times. This chain's CDR3 is CSARDLGTAPYEQYF. DNA of the CDR3: TGCAGTGCTAGAGATCTGGGGACGGCGCCCTACGAGCAGTACTTC. V and J are TRBV20-1 and TRBJ2-7; perhaps D is TRBD1 or TRBD2 (5 bases each). The germline V and J ends were trimmed by 0 bases and 2 bases, with 14 bases remaining between them. Per germline, CDR1 DFQATT and CDR2 SNEGSKA (reference sequence). The CDR3 has 15 residues.

Ten or more counts support this clonotype. This chain uses TRBV5-1 with TRBJ2-5; TRBD1 is a possible D gene (5 bases). CDR1 is SGHRS and CDR2 is YFSETQ in the germline V gene. The CDR3 has 14 amino acids. Deletions cut 4 bases from V and 1 base from J, with 11 bases between. CDR3 sequence: CASSPKGPQETQYF. For the CDR3, the DNA is TGCGCCAGCAGCCCGAAGGGGCCCCAAGAGACCCAGTACTTC.

The chain couples TRBV20-1 to TRBJ1-4; 10 positions agree with TRBD1. Germline CDR1 DFQATT, CDR2 SNEGSKA (reference sequence). V shed 0 bases and J 7 bases; nucleotides not matched to a gene: 5. The CDR3 is 15 amino acids. The CDR3 nucleotides read TGCAGTGCTAGAGAAGGGACAGGGGCGGGTGAAAAACTGTTTTTT. Translated, it gives CSAREGTGAGEKLFF.

With regard to this clonotype: An end of the junction differs from the germline gene, which may be a read error. The chain joins TRBV5-1 to TRBJ2-4, with a possible D match to TRBD1 (6 bases). This CDR3 has 15 residues. CDR1 is SGHRS, CDR2 YFSETQ, per germline. The CDR3 sequence: CASSFDRTARNIQYF. The CDR3 DNA sequence: TGCGCCAGCAGCTTTGACCGGACAGCCAGAAACATTCAGTACTTC.

The rearrangement links TRBV11-3 to TRBJ2-1; 9 nucleotides match TRBD2. The CDR3 runs to 13 residues. Germline V gene sequence: CDR1 SGHNT, CDR2 YENEEA. Trimming took 5 bases from V and 13 from J; bases not matched to a gene: 9. The CDR3 coding sequence is TGTGCCAGCAGCGAACTAGCGGGCATGACCCAGTTCTTC. Protein sequence: CASSELAGMTQFF.

A few counts support this clonotype. The chain joins TRBV20-1 to TRBJ2-7, with a weak D call TRBD2 (5 bases). V gave up 0 bases and J gave up 3 bases, with 12 bases separating them. The germline CDR1 and CDR2 sequences are DFQATT and SNEGSKA (reference sequence). This CDR3 is built from 14 residues. The chain's CDR3 is CSAREPLAGYEQYF. The CDR3 DNA follows: TGCAGTGCTAGAGAACCCCTGGCGGGCTACGAGCAGTACTTC.

The chain combines TRBV7-2 with TRBJ2-7, with D tentatively TRBD2 (7 bases). V was pared by 2 bases and J by 6 bases, with 20 bases between. CDR1 is SGHTA, CDR2 FQGNSA, per germline. The CDR3 covers 16 residues. The DNA of the CDR3 is TGTGCCAGCAGCTTATACGTGGGGGGGGGGCCTAGCGAGCAGTACTTC. This gives the protein CASSLYVGGGPSEQYF.

CDR3 region: CASSPRPGSTDTQYF. The DNA of the CDR3 is TGTGCCAGCAGCCCAAGACCGGGGAGCACAGATACGCAGTATTTT. V and J are TRBV7-6 and TRBJ2-3; D may be TRBD2 (5 bases). This CDR3 is built from 15 residues. CDR1 is SGHVS and CDR2 is FNYEAQ in the germline V gene. The V gene lost 5 bases and the J gene lost 0 bases, with 12 bases spanning the gap.

The genes are TRBV6-5 and TRBJ2-7; TRBD1 aligns across 10 bases. With V trimmed by 6 bases and J by 5 bases, 7 bases remained unmatched. This CDR3 comprises 14 residues. CDR1 and CDR2 from the germline V gene are MNHEY and SVGAGI. The CDR3 DNA reads TGTGCCAGCAGACGGGACAGGGGCTACGACGAGCAGTACTTC. This encodes CASRRDRGYDEQYF.

The chain is built from TRBV7-8 and TRBJ2-7, with D tentatively TRBD2 (5 bases). Germline CDR1 SGHVS, CDR2 FQNEAQ. V was shortened by 1 base and J by 3 bases, with 19 bases between the two germline ends. CDR3 length: 17 residues. As DNA, the CDR3 is TGTGCCAGCAGCTTAGTCCCCGGCGGTGGAGGTCACTACGAGCAGTACTTC. Translated: CASSLVPGGGGHYEQYF. The whole variable domain, filled in from reference TRBV7-8 and TRBJ2-7, reads GAGVSQSPRYKVAKRGQDVALRCDPISGHVSLFWYQQALGQGPEFLTYFQNEAQLDKSGLPSDRFFAERPEGSVSTLKIQRTQQEDSAVYLCASSLVPGGGGHYEQYFGPGTRLTVT.

As DNA, the CDR3 is TGTGCCAGCAGCCAAGATTTATCGGGAGGCGAGCAGTACTTC. It encodes CASSQDLSGGEQYF. This chain links TRBV3-1 with TRBJ2-7, with 7 bases lining up with TRBD2. V lost 0 bases to trimming and J lost 6 bases; unmatched junction nucleotides: 5. The CDR3 extends over 14 amino acids. The germline CDR1 and CDR2 sequences are LGHDT and YNNKEL (reference sequence).

This clonotype occurred once. The J gene is TRBJ2-7, the V gene TRBV4-3; D remains ambiguous. This CDR3 region has 15 residues. The germline V gene has CDR1 LGHNA and CDR2 YSLEER. Between the trimmed V and J ends, which lost 1 base and 5 bases, there was a span of 15 bases. CDR3 protein: CASSQVPRVFNEQYF. CDR3 DNA sequence: TGCGCCAGCAGCCAAGTGCCACGGGTCTTCAACGAGCAGTACTTC.

Comment on this clonotype: A junction boundary mismatches the germline segment, possibly from a read error. V and J are TRBV29-1 and TRBJ2-3, with D possibly being TRBD2 (6 bases). Germline lookup yields CDR1 SQVTM and CDR2 ANQGSEA. The CDR3 sequence is 13 residues long. In DNA, the CDR3 is TGCAACGTTGCAGGAGGGGCAACAGATACGCAGTATTTT. As protein: CNVAGGATDTQYF.

This clonotype occurred a few times. The chain couples TRBV18 to TRBJ2-1; D possibly uses TRBD1 or TRBD2 (5 bases each). Germline CDR1 and CDR2: KGHSH and LQKENI. With 2 bases removed from V and 11 bases from J, the gap between germline ends came to 10 bases. This CDR3 has 12 residues. CDR3 amino acids: CASSPGGAQQFF. DNA for the CDR3: TGTGCCAGCTCACCAGGGGGAGCTCAGCAGTTCTTC. Using reference TRBV18 and TRBJ2-1 for the parts outside the CDR3, the full variable domain is NAGVMQNPRHLVRRRGQEARLRCSPMKGHSHVYWYRQLPEEGLKFMVYLQKENIIDESGMPKERFSAEFPKEGPSILRIQQVVRGDSAAYFCASSPGGAQQFFGPGTRLTVL.

The CDR3 sequence: CATPQQHPSSYEQYF. The DNA of the CDR3 is TGTGCTACCCCCCAGCAGCATCCTAGCTCCTACGAGCAGTACTTC. V gene TRBV12-5 combines with J gene TRBJ2-7, with unresolved D. CDR1 LGHNT and CDR2 FRNRAP come from the germline V gene. There are 15 residues in the CDR3. The V end was cut by 10 bases, the J end by 0 bases, with 19 bases between.